The 10 T cell receptor beta chains below were found in one sample sequenced in a study of T cell changes during pregnancy in multiple sclerosis (dated 2019 in TCRdb). The library was made by the immunoSEQ multiplex PCR assay. What TCRdb holds here is the immuneACCESS table cut down to in-frame rearrangements. Part of the clones is not present; checked against another copy, under half of the missing clones reflect an unresolved V gene, and the others are unexplained. This sample lists over 35,000 clones; about 91% were detected once. Under 10% of the sample comes from the top ten. The source was CD8+ T cells from peripheral blood mononuclear cells, collected before pregnancy. The receptors here all came from a female donor with multiple sclerosis, enrolled in a pregnancy study.

The table lists this clone with a count of one. This chain connects TRBV7-6 to TRBJ2-1, with D tentatively TRBD1 (5 bases). With 1 base removed from V and 3 bases from J, the gap between germline ends came to 10 bases. Germline loops: CDR1 SGHVS, CDR2 FNYEAQ. The CDR3 has 15 residues. CDR3: CASSLEGQGYNEQFF. The CDR3 DNA reads TGTGCCAGCAGCTTAGAAGGGCAGGGCTACAATGAGCAGTTCTTC.

The chain carries TRBV6-5 and TRBJ2-7; 11 bases are a match to TRBD1. Trimming at V came to 6 bases and at J to 4 bases, leaving 5 bases not matched to a gene. Per germline, CDR1 MNHEY and CDR2 SVGAGI. The CDR3 sequence is 14 residues long. The CDR3 spells CASRPGQGEYEQYF. In DNA form, the CDR3 reads TGTGCCAGCAGGCCGGGACAGGGGGAATACGAGCAGTACTTC.

V and J are TRBV19 and TRBJ2-3; 14 bases align to TRBD2. From germline, CDR1 is LNHDA and CDR2 SQIVND (reference sequence). The CDR3 totals 15 residues. V dropped 5 bases and J dropped 5; count of bases not matched to a gene: 3. The chain's CDR3 is CASSGTSGSIDTQYF. Here the CDR3 DNA reads TGTGCCAGTAGTGGGACTAGCGGGAGTATAGATACGCAGTATTTT.

The rearrangement links TRBV4-2 to TRBJ2-5; the match to TRBD1 covers 7 bases. The CDR3 has 15 amino acids. V shed 0 bases, J shed 4 bases, and the junction held 5 bases outside the gene matches. Per the germline V gene, CDR1 is LGHNA and CDR2 is YNFKEQ. The CDR3 DNA reads TGTGCCAGCAGCCAAGAGACAGGGCTGACAGAGACCCAGTACTTC. Protein product: CASSQETGLTETQYF.

The chain joins TRBV28 to TRBJ2-1, with 8 positions matching TRBD2. This CDR3 is 14 amino acids long. The ends lost 4 bases at V and 6 bases at J; junction bases unmatched: 5. Germline CDR1 MDHEN, CDR2 SYDVKM. The CDR3 coding sequence is TGTGCCAGCAGTTACATGACTAGCGCCAATGAGCAGTTCTTC. Protein: CASSYMTSANEQFF.

This chain joins TRBV11-2 and TRBJ2-7; possible D gene TRBD2, 6 bases. The germline V gene encodes CDR1 SGHAT and CDR2 FQNNGV. The CDR3 loop spans 15 amino acids. V was cut by 4 bases and J by 11 bases, with 24 bases left in between. CDR3 loop: CASSYPGVAALRKYF. The CDR3, as DNA: TGTGCCAGCAGCTATCCGGGGGTAGCGGCCCTAAGGAAGTACTTC.

CDR3: CASSIGGLAGVRTGELFF. As DNA, the CDR3 is TGTGCCAGTAGTATAGGGGGGCTAGCGGGAGTTCGGACCGGGGAGCTGTTTTTT. The V gene is TRBV19, the J gene TRBJ2-2; 10 positions agree with TRBD2. CDR3 length: 18 residues. Germline CDR1 is LNHDA and CDR2 is SQIVND (reference sequence). The V gene end was trimmed by 1 base and the J gene end by 5 bases; junction bases not matched to a gene: 10. The complete variable domain, with remaining parts taken from reference TRBV19 and TRBJ2-2, reads DGGITQSPKYLFRKEGQNVTLSCEQNLNHDAMYWYRQDPGQGLRLIYYSQIVNDFQKGDIAEGYSVSREKKESFPLTVTSAQKNPTAFYLCASSIGGLAGVRTGELFFGEGSRLTVL.

The chain's CDR3 is CASTTGSLAYNEQFF. CDR3 nucleotides: TGTGCCAGCACAACAGGGTCTTTGGCCTACAATGAGCAGTTCTTC. This chain connects TRBV9 to TRBJ2-1, with D possibly being TRBD1 (6 bases). Trimming took 6 bases from V and 2 from J, leaving 15 bases between them. CDR1 is SGDLS and CDR2 is YYNGEE in the germline V gene. The CDR3 totals 15 residues.

V is TRBV7-2 and J is TRBJ2-1, with 9 bases identical to TRBD2. From germline, CDR1 is SGHTA and CDR2 FQGNSA. After removal of 5 bases from V and 6 bases from J, the junction contained 8 bases not matched to a gene. This CDR3 has 15 amino acids. This CDR3 is CASSPDLAGSNEQFF. The CDR3, as DNA: TGTGCCAGCAGCCCGGACCTAGCGGGGTCCAATGAGCAGTTCTTC.

The V and J genes are TRBV6-5 and TRBJ2-6, with D maybe TRBD1 (6 bases). Germline V gene sequence: CDR1 MNHEY, CDR2 SVGAGI. V shed 6 bases and J shed 2 bases, with 11 bases lying between them. The CDR3 covers 15 residues. The CDR3 spells CASRATGTGANVLTF. DNA of the CDR3: TGTGCCAGCAGAGCAACAGGGACTGGGGCCAACGTCCTGACTTTC.